Below, 15 T cell receptor beta chains from the same sample are listed, as sequenced in a study of cytomegalovirus exposure and HLA in healthy donors. It was with 60 Vbeta and 13 Jbeta primers that the PCR ran. Here immunoSEQ multiplex PCR was the method, and the copy in TCRdb shows in-frame clones only, minus some. The sample records roughly 100,000 clones, around 80% being singletons. The specimen sequenced was PBMCs. The receptors stem from a young man in good health and CMV-seropositive.

DNA for the CDR3: TGCAGCGTTGTAGTCAGGGGTGGAGAGACCCAGTACTTC. It codes for CSVVVRGGETQYF. The rearrangement uses TRBV29-1 and TRBJ2-5, with D maybe TRBD1 (6 bases). Germline V gene data show CDR1 as SQVTM and CDR2 as ANQGSEA. This CDR3 has 13 residues. Trimming left V 4 bases short and J 4 bases short, with 13 bases between.

The chain's CDR3 is CASSFSSGGIDNEQFF. CDR3 nucleotides: TGTGCCAGCAGCTTTTCTAGCGGGGGGATCGACAATGAGCAGTTCTTC. The chain carries TRBV7-9 and TRBJ2-1; 11 nucleotides match TRBD2. The length of the CDR3 is 16 residues. V was pared by 3 bases and J by 5 bases, with 6 bases of the junction left unmatched. Germline assignment: CDR1 SEHNR and CDR2 FQNEAQ (reference sequence).

The chain joins TRBV10-1 to TRBJ2-7, with a possible D match to TRBD1 (5 bases). This CDR3 spans 17 amino acids. CDR1 is WNHNN and CDR2 is SYGVQD in the germline V gene (reference sequence). V was trimmed by 0 bases and J by 2 bases, leaving 17 bases between them. The CDR3 loop reads CASSESPGQSRPYEQYF. Here the CDR3 DNA reads TGCGCCAGCAGTGAGTCACCCGGACAAAGTAGACCCTACGAGCAGTACTTC.

This chain connects TRBV11-3 to TRBJ2-1, with 11 positions matching TRBD2. The ends lost 1 base at V and 8 bases at J; junction bases unmatched: 16. Germline V CDR1 and CDR2: SGHNT, YENEEA. The CDR3 sequence is 19 residues long. CDR3 DNA sequence: TGTGCCAGCAGCTTAGTCGCTAGCGGGGGGCGCTTCTCGGGCGATGAGCAGTTCTTC. It is translated as CASSLVASGGRFSGDEQFF. The entire variable domain, with the rest obtained from reference TRBV11-3 and TRBJ2-1, is as follows: EAGVVQSPRYKIIEKKQPVAFWCNPISGHNTLYWYLQNLGQGPELLIRYENEEAVDDSQLPKDRFSAERLKGVDSTLKIQPAELGDSAVYLCASSLVASGGRFSGDEQFFGPGTRLTVL.

The chain employs TRBV28 and TRBJ1-2, with a weak D call TRBD1 (6 bases). Germline CDR1 and CDR2: MDHEN and SYDVKM. The V gene lost 5 bases and the J gene lost 0 bases, with 13 bases spanning the gap. This CDR3 has 15 amino acids. CDR3 residues: CASSPGDTTNYGYTF. The CDR3 nucleotides read TGTGCCAGCAGTCCCGGGGACACCACTAACTATGGCTACACCTTC.

This chain connects TRBV7-9 to TRBJ2-7, with D possibly matching TRBD1 (6 bases). Germline V lookup: CDR1 SEHNR, CDR2 FQNEAQ (reference sequence). This CDR3 has 14 amino acids. Trimming cost V 1 base and J 3 bases, with 10 bases left between them. The CDR3, as DNA: TGTGCCAGCAGCTTAGTGGGGGCTAACTACGAGCAGTACTTC. This translates into CASSLVGANYEQYF.

In its sample, this clone was seen once. The rearrangement links TRBV12-5 to TRBJ1-5; D not certain. The ends were cut back, 4 bases at V and 10 bases at J, with 11 bases in the middle. The CDR3 loop spans 12 amino acids. Germline assignment: CDR1 LGHNT and CDR2 FRNRAP. DNA of the CDR3: TGTGCTAGTGGTTCAGGCAGCGGACCCCAGCATTTT. Translated, it gives CASGSGSGPQHF.

The chain employs TRBV5-1 and TRBJ2-1, with TRBD1 matching 7 bases. The CDR3 spans 15 residues. V dropped 0 bases and J dropped 1; count of bases not matched to a gene: 1. From germline, CDR1 is SGHRS and CDR2 YFSETQ. As DNA, the CDR3 is TGCGCCAGCAGCTTGGCGGGACAGTCCTACAATGAGCAGTTCTTC. Amino acid sequence: CASSLAGQSYNEQFF.

This clone was seen a handful of times. The chain has TRBV6-5 and TRBJ1-1; D is possibly TRBD1 (5 bases). CDR3 size: 14 residues. Germline CDR1 MNHEY, CDR2 SVGAGI. The V end was cut by 6 bases, the J end by 6 bases, with 17 bases between. The CDR3 DNA sequence: TGTGCCAGCAGCCGACCAGGGTCTTCCGCTGAAGCTTTCTTT. As protein: CASSRPGSSAEAFF.

This clone was observed a handful of times. The CDR3, as DNA: TGTGCCAGCAGCTTAGATTCGACAGGGGTCGTAAAGAATGAGCAGTTCTTC. Translation gives CASSLDSTGVVKNEQFF. The rearrangement joins TRBV7-9 to TRBJ2-1; 8 bases match TRBD1. The CDR3 covers 17 residues. V trimming: 1 base; J trimming: 7 bases; junction bases outside the gene matches: 12. CDR1 is SEHNR and CDR2 is FQNEAQ in the germline V gene (reference sequence).

CDR3 residues: CASSEQFRFDTSDEQYF. The CDR3 coding sequence is TGTGCCAGCAGTGAACAGTTTAGGTTCGACACTTCCGACGAGCAGTACTTC. This chain uses TRBV6-1 with TRBJ2-7; D is undetermined. Germline V lookup: CDR1 MNHNS, CDR2 SASEGT. This CDR3 spans 17 amino acids. V was pared by 2 bases and J by 5 bases, with 22 bases between.

The V gene is TRBV4-2, the J gene TRBJ2-7; 13 bases map to TRBD2. The germline V gene has CDR1 LGHNA and CDR2 YNFKEQ. CDR3 length: 14 residues. V lost 6 bases and J lost 6; bases outside the gene matches: 5. The CDR3 region has the DNA TGTGCCAGCAGACTAGCGGGGGGGCCGGGCGAGCAGTACTTC. As protein: CASRLAGGPGEQYF.

The rearrangement uses TRBV4-2 and TRBJ2-1; a possible D gene is TRBD2 (5 bases). The V end lost 0 bases, the J end lost 9 bases, and 6 bases lay between the germline ends. The CDR3 totals 12 residues. Per the germline V gene, CDR1 is LGHNA and CDR2 is YNFKEQ. The CDR3 reads CASSQERGEQFF. CDR3 DNA: TGTGCCAGCAGCCAAGAACGGGGTGAGCAGTTCTTC.

This chain uses TRBV7-9 with TRBJ1-1; possibly TRBD1 for D (6 bases). V lost 3 bases, J lost 4 bases, and 12 bases lay in between. Germline V gene sequence: CDR1 SEHNR, CDR2 FQNEAQ (reference sequence). The CDR3 has 14 amino acids. CDR3 in amino acids: CASSLSGAGTEAFF. The CDR3 nucleotides read TGTGCCAGCAGCTTGTCAGGGGCCGGCACTGAAGCTTTCTTT.

The chain employs TRBV30 and TRBJ1-6; no clear D. This CDR3 is built from 15 residues. Germline lookup yields CDR1 GTSNPN and CDR2 SVGIG (reference sequence). V lost 2 bases and J 0 bases, leaving 8 bases between the germline ends. This CDR3 is CAWSHTSSYNSPLHF. In DNA form, the CDR3 reads TGTGCCTGGAGTCATACTAGCTCCTATAATTCACCCCTCCACTTT.